This T cell receptor beta chain was retrieved from a study of OX40 agonist ivuxolimab in advanced cancers. Sequencing was performed with immunoSEQ multiplex PCR; in TCRdb, only in-frame clones are kept and a portion is missing. The sample holds some 64,000 clones, around 83% seen once. About this clone itself: The same CDR3 is also encoded by other DNA sequences in this sample.

Deletions cut 5 bases from V and 3 bases from J, with 7 bases between. CDR1 is SNHLY and CDR2 is FYNNEI in the germline V gene. This CDR3 has 12 amino acids. Peripheral blood came from all dose cohorts at three timepoints. V is TRBV2 and J is TRBJ1-2; D gene ambiguous. This TCR came from an adult with an advanced solid tumor such as melanoma, head and neck, liver or kidney cancer. This sample comprised CD4+ or CD8+ T cells sorted from blood, obtained in a trial of the OX40 agonist ivuxolimab. CDR3 nucleotides: TGTGCCAGCAGTCGGACGGACTATGGCTACACCTTC. This translates into CASSRTDYGYTF. Looking up the rest from reference TRBV2 and TRBJ1-2 gives the full variable domain: EPEVTQTPSHQVTQMGQEVILRCVPISNHLYFYWYRQILGQKVEFLVSFYNNEISEKSEIFDDQFSVERPDGSNFTLKIRSTKLEDSAMYFCASSRTDYGYTFGSGTRLTVV.